The present T cell receptor (beta chain) was sequenced within a study of cytomegalovirus exposure and HLA in healthy donors. Germline V gene data show CDR1 as LNHDA and CDR2 as SQIVND (reference sequence). V was trimmed by 5 bases and J by 0 bases, leaving 10 bases between them. The CDR3 has 15 amino acids. General study points: Prior analysis indicated that the majority of TCR beta V segments exhibited productivity approximately 87% or approximately 30% of the time. Cytomegalovirus association was listed for 170 or so TCR beta chains. Equally common other TCR beta chains were less clonally expanded than HLA-associated ones, a later analysis found.

The sample holds a few counts of this clone. No antigen is known for it. This PCR relied on a set of 60 Vbeta primers and 13 Jbeta primers. Produced via immunoSEQ multiplex PCR; TCRdb's table is partial and in-frame only. The sample contains some 110,000 clones, roughly 9.9% of which appear only once. The source material was PBMCs. This clonotype was obtained from a man aged 25 to 45 in good health and CMV-seronegative. The chain joins TRBV19 to TRBJ1-4; D not certain. The CDR3 bases are TGTGCCAGTAGTCCCCCAGGTGCAACTAATGAAAAACTGTTTTTT. This gives the protein CASSPPGATNEKLFF.